Listed below are T cell receptor beta chains from one sample, sequenced in a study of shared clonotypes between healthy human individuals. Profiled with immunoSEQ multiplex PCR; TCRdb holds only in-frame clones, not every one. This table has approximately 2.5 million clones, approximately 90% appearing once. The sequenced sample consisted of naive CD4+ T cells sorted from blood. These TCRs come from a man aged 18-30 years in good health. Both conserved end residues are part of each CDR3. Each record gives: CDR3 length, clone size, V gene, D gene, J gene, CDR3 protein, CDR3 DNA. The D gene is left open where the match is weak. Not all rows give a size; the values are once, few, many and, for expanded clones, a class.

>16|NA|TRBV18|TRBD2|TRBJ2-2
CASRISGTSGTGELFF
TGTGCCAGCAGGATAAGTGGGACTAGCGGCACCGGGGAGCTGTTTTTT
>13|NA|TRBV6-5|NA|TRBJ1-1
CASSYGQHTEAFF
TGTGCCAGCAGTTATGGACAGCACACTGAAGCTTTCTTT
>14|NA|TRBV28|TRBD1|TRBJ1-2
CASSLVTGGHGYTF
TGTGCCAGCAGTTTAGTAACAGGGGGTCATGGCTACACCTTC
>14|NA|TRBV7-9|NA|TRBJ2-3
CASSTSTGWDTQYF
TGTGCCAGCAGCACCTCGACAGGTTGGGATACGCAGTATTTT
>14|NA|TRBV10-3|NA|TRBJ2-1
CAISGGGADNEQFF
TGTGCCATCAGTGGGGGGGGCGCGGACAATGAGCAGTTCTTC
>15|NA|TRBV11-2|NA|TRBJ1-1
CASSFGGSKGTEAFF
TGTGCCAGCAGCTTTGGGGGGTCCAAGGGGACTGAAGCTTTCTTT
>14|NA|TRBV6-1|TRBD1|TRBJ2-2
CASSQDRPGGELFF
TGTGCCAGCAGCCAGGACAGGCCCGGGGGGGAGCTGTTTTTT
>14|NA|TRBV9|TRBD1|TRBJ2-2
CASEQGAYTGELFF
TGTGCCAGCGAACAGGGGGCTTACACCGGGGAGCTGTTTTTT
>11|few|TRBV19|TRBD1|TRBJ1-1
CAGRRGPEAFF
TGTGCCGGGCGCAGGGGGCCTGAAGCTTTCTTT
>19|NA|TRBV21-1|NA|TRBJ1-2
CASRTLRSGTGGANYGYTF
TGTGCCAGCAGAACCCTGAGGTCCGGGACAGGGGGAGCTAACTATGGCTACACCTTC
>11|few|TRBV30|NA|TRBJ1-6
CAWCTESPLHF
TGTGCCTGGTGTACTGAATCACCCCTCCACTTT
>14|NA|TRBV30|TRBD1|TRBJ1-2
CAWSRTGHNYGYTF
TGTGCCTGGAGCCGGACAGGGCATAACTATGGCTACACCTTC
>14|NA|TRBV19|NA|TRBJ1-5
CASSQIPYNQPQHF
TGTGCCAGTAGCCAGATCCCATACAATCAGCCCCAGCATTTT
>16|NA|TRBV13|TRBD2|TRBJ2-1
CASSLLSGRADNEQFF
TGTGCCAGCAGCTTGCTAAGCGGGAGGGCCGACAATGAGCAGTTCTTC
>15|NA|TRBV6-6|NA|TRBJ2-3
CASSYSAQSRDTQYF
TGTGCCAGCAGTTACTCAGCGCAGTCAAGGGATACGCAGTATTTT
>14|NA|TRBV29-1|NA|TRBJ2-1
CSVPRGSTYNEQFF
TGCAGCGTTCCAAGGGGGTCAACCTACAATGAGCAGTTCTTC
>15|NA|TRBV4-1|NA|TRBJ1-1
CASSQDVPGGTEAFF
TGCGCCAGCAGCCAAGATGTACCGGGGGGTACTGAAGCTTTCTTT
>16|NA|TRBV27|NA|TRBJ2-3
CASSPLGTPSTDTQYF
TGTGCCAGCAGCCCATTAGGGACTCCTAGCACAGATACGCAGTATTTT
>14|NA|TRBV10-1|TRBD2|TRBJ2-7
CASRSGLATYEQYF
TGCGCCAGCAGGTCGGGACTAGCGACCTACGAGCAGTACTTC
>16|once|TRBV11-2|TRBD2|TRBJ2-3
CASSLAGGPVKDTQYF
TGTGCCAGCAGCCTAGCGGGAGGGCCAGTTAAAGATACGCAGTATTTT
>15|NA|TRBV7-9|NA|TRBJ2-7
CASNQGGLGGYEQYF
TGTGCCAGCAATCAGGGAGGTCTGGGGGGCTACGAGCAGTACTTC
>14|NA|TRBV16|TRBD1|TRBJ1-1
CASSQRQGIFQAFF
TGTGCCAGCAGCCAGAGACAGGGGATCTTTCAAGCTTTCTTT
>16|NA|TRBV10-3|TRBD1|TRBJ1-5
CAISTRDRGFDQPQHF
TGTGCCATCAGTACCCGGGACAGGGGTTTCGATCAGCCCCAGCATTTT
>12|NA|TRBV10-2|NA|TRBJ2-7
CASNEGYHEQYF
TGCGCCAGCAACGAGGGGTACCACGAGCAGTACTTC
>14|NA|TRBV5-1|NA|TRBJ1-3
CASSPDRSGNTIYF
TGCGCCAGCAGCCCCGACAGGTCAGGAAACACCATATATTTT
>14|NA|TRBV18|NA|TRBJ1-4
CASSAGGPNEKLFF
TGTGCCAGCTCGGCTGGGGGTCCTAATGAAAAACTGTTTTTT
>15|NA|TRBV6-1|NA|TRBJ2-5
CASSANRAAQETQYF
TGTGCCAGCAGTGCCAATCGGGCAGCCCAAGAGACCCAGTACTTC
>13|NA|TRBV28|NA|TRBJ1-2
CASLYSTSYGYTF
TGTGCCAGTCTTTACAGTACTAGCTATGGCTACACCTTC
>13|NA|TRBV27|TRBD1|TRBJ2-5
CASTGQGKETQYF
TGTGCCAGCACCGGACAGGGTAAAGAGACCCAGTACTTC
>14|NA|TRBV7-2|NA|TRBJ1-5
CASSLTGSNQPQHF
TGTGCCAGCAGCTTAACAGGATCCAATCAGCCCCAGCATTTT
>15|NA|TRBV18|NA|TRBJ1-4
CASSPRIPDGEKLFF
TGTGCCAGCTCACCTAGGATACCGGACGGGGAAAAACTGTTTTTT
>14|NA|TRBV6-5|NA|TRBJ1-1
CASSSPPEDTEAFF
TGTGCCAGCAGTTCTCCTCCCGAGGACACTGAAGCTTTCTTT
>16|NA|TRBV5-6|NA|TRBJ1-6
CASSHGGGYKNSPLHF
TGTGCCAGCAGCCACGGGGGGGGATATAAAAATTCACCCCTCCACTTT
>15|NA|TRBV9|NA|TRBJ1-3
CASSSEGVTGNTIYF
TGTGCCAGCAGCTCGGAAGGGGTAACTGGAAACACCATATATTTT
>14|NA|TRBV6-5|NA|TRBJ2-7
CASKSGQSSYEQYF
TGTGCCAGCAAATCAGGCCAGAGCTCCTACGAGCAGTACTTC
>15|NA|TRBV5-1|TRBD1|TRBJ1-6
CASSLRTGDNSPLHF
TGCGCCAGCAGCTTAAGGACAGGGGATAATTCACCCCTCCACTTT
>15|NA|TRBV12-5|NA|TRBJ2-5
CASGLPQGGVETQYF
TGTGCTAGTGGTTTGCCCCAGGGGGGCGTAGAGACCCAGTACTTC
>13|NA|TRBV29-1|TRBD1|TRBJ1-4
CSVASTGREKLFF
TGCAGCGTTGCGTCGACAGGGAGAGAAAAACTGTTTTTT
>12|NA|TRBV6-6|NA|TRBJ2-2
CASSYLPGELFF
TGTGCCAGCAGTTACTTACCCGGGGAGCTGTTTTTT
>14|NA|TRBV18|NA|TRBJ2-7
CASSPQGRDHEQYF
TGTGCCAGCTCCCCCCAAGGCAGGGACCACGAGCAGTACTTC
>13|NA|TRBV10-3|NA|TRBJ2-4
CAISEGAKNIQYF
TGTGCCATCAGTGAGGGTGCCAAAAACATTCAGTACTTC
>12|once|TRBV5-1|NA|TRBJ2-6
CASSLTPNVLTF
TGCGCCAGCAGCTTGACCCCCAACGTCCTGACTTTC
>14|few|TRBV30|NA|TRBJ1-1
CAWSVRDRNTEAFF
TGTGCCTGGAGTGTGAGAGACAGGAACACTGAAGCTTTCTTT
>14|NA|TRBV29-1|TRBD2|TRBJ2-3
CSVESTSGADTQYF
TGCAGCGTTGAATCGACTAGCGGGGCAGATACGCAGTATTTT
>14|NA|TRBV6-1|NA|TRBJ2-2
CASSGQANTGELFF
TGTGCCAGCAGTGGACAGGCGAACACCGGGGAGCTGTTTTTT
>15|NA|TRBV9|NA|TRBJ2-7
CASSAQGTPSYEQYF
TGTGCCAGCAGCGCCCAGGGTACGCCGTCCTACGAGCAGTACTTC
>14|once|TRBV18|TRBD2|TRBJ2-3
CASSPTAGTDTQYF
TGTGCCAGCTCACCAACAGCGGGAACAGATACGCAGTATTTT
>15|NA|TRBV6-5|NA|TRBJ2-3
CASKPPGTPTDTQYF
TGTGCCAGCAAACCTCCCGGGACACCCACAGATACGCAGTATTTT
>14|few|TRBV15|NA|TRBJ1-6
CATSRAGEWSPLHF
TGTGCCACCAGCAGAGCGGGGGAATGGTCACCCCTCCACTTT
>14|NA|TRBV4-1|NA|TRBJ2-7
CASSQDRAGREQYF
TGCGCCAGCAGCCAAGATCGGGCAGGGAGGGAGCAGTACTTC
>16|few|TRBV5-4|TRBD1|TRBJ1-2
CASSPHVGTVNYGYTF
TGTGCCAGCAGCCCACACGTCGGGACAGTGAACTATGGCTACACCTTC
>17|once|TRBV7-4|TRBD1|TRBJ1-5
CASSRSWTGAGNQPQHF
TGTGCCAGCAGCCGCTCATGGACAGGGGCTGGTAATCAGCCCCAGCATTTT
>12|once|TRBV7-2|NA|TRBJ2-3
CASSQDAGTQYF
TGTGCCAGCAGCCAAGATGCCGGTACGCAGTATTTT
>15|NA|TRBV6-5|NA|TRBJ1-5
CASSYSGTGNQPQHF
TGTGCCAGCAGTTACTCCGGGACGGGCAATCAGCCCCAGCATTTT
>17|NA|TRBV6-1|NA|TRBJ1-1
CASSEGMAGPLNTEAFF
TGTGCCAGCAGTGAAGGTATGGCAGGGCCCTTGAACACTGAAGCTTTCTTT
>14|NA|TRBV27|TRBD2|TRBJ2-7
CASSFTSGSYEQYF
TGTGCCAGCAGTTTCACTAGCGGATCCTACGAGCAGTACTTC